The clone carrying this T cell receptor beta chain was observed many times. The antigen remains undetermined. The data originate from a study of CD8+CD57+ T cells in acquired aplastic anemia. Study in general: Mean DNA quantity obtained from sorted CD4+ and CD8+ cells was 3 to 3.5 ug. General observations from the study: Patients and controls were not found to differ significantly in CD8+ Simpson's diversity. There were over 25 CD8+ CDR3 sequences that occurred in both patients and controls.

Profiling that covered TCR beta VDJ and CDR3 relied on genomic DNA as its template. TCRdb re-called the reads through MiXCR, storing one row per CDR3 protein. The repertoire holds some 290,000 distinct CDR3 sequences, with 45% to 65% as singletons. V gave up 4 bases and J gave up 4 bases; unmatched junction bases: 7. The germline V gene has CDR1 SGHRS and CDR2 YFSETQ. CDR3 length equals 15 residues. The receptor's source is a human donor with severe aplastic anemia or a healthy control (not recorded which). V gene TRBV5-1 combines with J gene TRBJ2-1, with 8 bases lining up with TRBD2. The specimen sequenced was sorted CD4+, CD8+, or CD8+CD57+ T cells (not recorded which) from PBMCs. The DNA for the CDR3 is TGCGCCAGCAGCATTGGTACTAGCGGATACAATGAGCAGTTCTTC. As protein: CASSIGTSGYNEQFF.